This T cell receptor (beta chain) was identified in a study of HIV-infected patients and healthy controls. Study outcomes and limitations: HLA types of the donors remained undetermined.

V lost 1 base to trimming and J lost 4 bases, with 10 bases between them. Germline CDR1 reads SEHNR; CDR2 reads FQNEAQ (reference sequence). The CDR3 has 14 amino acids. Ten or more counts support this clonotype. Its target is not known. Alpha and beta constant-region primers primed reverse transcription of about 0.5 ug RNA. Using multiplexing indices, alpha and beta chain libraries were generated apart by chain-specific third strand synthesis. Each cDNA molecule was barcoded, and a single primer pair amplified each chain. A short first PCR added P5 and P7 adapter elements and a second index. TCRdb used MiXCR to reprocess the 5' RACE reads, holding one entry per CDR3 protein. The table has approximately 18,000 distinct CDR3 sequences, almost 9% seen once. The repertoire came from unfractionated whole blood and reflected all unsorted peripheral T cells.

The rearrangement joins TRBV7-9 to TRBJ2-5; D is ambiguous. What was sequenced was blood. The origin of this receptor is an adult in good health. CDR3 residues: CASSLDGLLETQYF. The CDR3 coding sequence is TGTGCCAGCAGCTTAGACGGGCTATTAGAGACCCAGTACTTC.